The TCR beta chain under discussion was sequenced for a study of shared clonotypes between healthy human individuals. Study results and caveats: Against clonotypes common to all four donors, non-shared ones had lower generation probabilities.

Cells designated naive CD8 were CD45RO-negative and were positively selected for CCR7, with terminally differentiated effector memory CD45RA+ cells excluded. Deep was the level at which the assay was run. Sorted-subset replicate PCRs used 200 ng of genomic DNA. This amount corresponded to 33,000 or so T cell genomes. TCRdb keeps only in-frame clones here, not all; method: immunoSEQ multiplex PCR. The sample lists about 2 million clones; about 95% were seen once. Germline V gene sequence: CDR1 SGHKS, CDR2 YYEKEE (reference sequence). CDR3 length: 14 residues. V was pared by 0 bases and J by 4 bases, with 8 bases between. A word on this clone: As yet, its antigen is unknown.

The clonotype comes from a man aged 18 to 35 in good health. The sequenced sample was naive CD8+ T cells sorted from blood. The chain couples TRBV5-5 to TRBJ1-5, with D possibly matching TRBD1 (5 bases). Written as DNA, the CDR3 is TGTGCCAGCAGCTTGGGACAGCTTAATCAGCCCCAGCATTTT. Translation: CASSLGQLNQPQHF. Drawing the rest from reference TRBV5-5 and TRBJ1-5, the complete variable domain is DAGVTQSPTHLIKTRGQQVTLRCSPISGHKSVSWYQQVLGQGPQFIFQYYEKEERGRGNFPDRFSARQFPNYSSELNVNALLLGDSALYLCASSLGQLNQPQHFGDGTRLSIL.